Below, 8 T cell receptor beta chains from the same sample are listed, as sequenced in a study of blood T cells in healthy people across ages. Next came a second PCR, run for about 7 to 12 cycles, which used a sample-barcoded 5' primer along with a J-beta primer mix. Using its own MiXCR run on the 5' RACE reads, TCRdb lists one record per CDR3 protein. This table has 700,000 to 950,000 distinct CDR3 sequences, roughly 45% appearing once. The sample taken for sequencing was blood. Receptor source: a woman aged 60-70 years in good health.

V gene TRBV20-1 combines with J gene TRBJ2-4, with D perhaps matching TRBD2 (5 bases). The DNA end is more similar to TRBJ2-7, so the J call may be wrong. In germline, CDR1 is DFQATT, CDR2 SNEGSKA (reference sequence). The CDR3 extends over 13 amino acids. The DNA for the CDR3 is TGCAGTGCTAGTTCCCAGGCGGGCTACGAGCAGTACTTC. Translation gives CSASSQAGYEQYF.

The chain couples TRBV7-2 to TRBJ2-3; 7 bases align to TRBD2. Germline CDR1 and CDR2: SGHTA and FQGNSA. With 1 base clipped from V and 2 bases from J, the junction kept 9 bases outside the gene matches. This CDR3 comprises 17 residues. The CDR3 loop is CASSLGPAGLTTDTQYF. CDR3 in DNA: TGTGCCAGCAGCTTAGGGCCAGCGGGGCTGACCACAGATACGCAGTATTTT.

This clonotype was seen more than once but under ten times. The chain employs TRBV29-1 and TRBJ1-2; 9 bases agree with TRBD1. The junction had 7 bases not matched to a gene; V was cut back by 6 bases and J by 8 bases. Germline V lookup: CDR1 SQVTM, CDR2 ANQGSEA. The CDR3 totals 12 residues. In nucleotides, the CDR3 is TGCAGCGTATTTACAGGGGGCGGGGGCTACACCTTC. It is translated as CSVFTGGGGYTF.

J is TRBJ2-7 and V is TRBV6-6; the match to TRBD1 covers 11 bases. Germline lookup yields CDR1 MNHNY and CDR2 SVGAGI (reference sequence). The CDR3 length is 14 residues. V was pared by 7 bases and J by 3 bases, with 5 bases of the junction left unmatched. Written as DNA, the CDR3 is TGTGCCAGCACCCTAGGGACAGGGGGCTACGAGCAGTACTTC. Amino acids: CASTLGTGGYEQYF.

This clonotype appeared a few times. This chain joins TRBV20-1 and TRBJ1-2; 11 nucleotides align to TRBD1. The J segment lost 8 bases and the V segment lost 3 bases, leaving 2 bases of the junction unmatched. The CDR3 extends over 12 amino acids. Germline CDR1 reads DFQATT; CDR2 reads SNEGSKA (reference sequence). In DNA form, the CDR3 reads TGCAGTGCTAGGGACAGGGGGCACGGCTACACCTTC. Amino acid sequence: CSARDRGHGYTF.

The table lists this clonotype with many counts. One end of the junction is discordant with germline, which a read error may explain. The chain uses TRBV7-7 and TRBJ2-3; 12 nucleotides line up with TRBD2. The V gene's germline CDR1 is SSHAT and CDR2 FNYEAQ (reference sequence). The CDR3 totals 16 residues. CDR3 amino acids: CASSSGTSGLTDTQYF. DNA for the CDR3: TGTGCTAGCAGCTCAGGGACTAGCGGGCTCACAGATACGCAGTATTTT.

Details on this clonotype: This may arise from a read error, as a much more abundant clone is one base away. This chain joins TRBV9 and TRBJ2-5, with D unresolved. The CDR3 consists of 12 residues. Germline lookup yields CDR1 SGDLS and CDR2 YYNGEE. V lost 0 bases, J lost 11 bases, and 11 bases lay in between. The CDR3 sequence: CASSVAESGQYF. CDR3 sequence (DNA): TGTGCCAGCAGCGTAGCGGAGTCTGGGCAGTACTTC.

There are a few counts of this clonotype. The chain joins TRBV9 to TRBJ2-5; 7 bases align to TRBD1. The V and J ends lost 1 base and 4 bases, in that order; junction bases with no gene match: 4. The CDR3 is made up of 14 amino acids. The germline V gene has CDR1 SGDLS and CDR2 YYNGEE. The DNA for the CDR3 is TGTGCCAGCAGCGTAACAGGGGATCGAGAGACCCAGTACTTC. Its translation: CASSVTGDRETQYF.